This passage covers 9 T cell receptor beta chains from one sample sequenced in a study of radiotherapy plus CTLA-4 blockade in lung cancer. TCRdb keeps only in-frame clones here, not all; method: immunoSEQ multiplex PCR. The sample holds 30,000 to 40,000 clones, over 70% seen once. The specimen comprised peripheral blood, sampled from a patient treated with radiotherapy plus ipilimumab. Receptors were obtained from a human donor with non-small cell lung cancer that progressed on radiotherapy plus ipilimumab.

The genes are TRBV18 and TRBJ2-5; D unclear. This CDR3 contains 15 residues. Trimming removed 0 bases from V and 4 bases from J, with 12 bases in between. The V gene's germline CDR1 is KGHSH and CDR2 LQKENI. The CDR3 DNA sequence: TGTGCCAGCTCACCACCGGTACTCCACTCAGAGACCCAGTACTTC. Translating gives CASSPPVLHSETQYF.

The V and J genes are TRBV7-9 and TRBJ1-1; D possibly corresponds to TRBD1 (5 bases). V was shortened by 1 base and J by 8 bases, with 11 bases between the two germline ends. From germline, CDR1 is SEHNR and CDR2 FQNEAQ (reference sequence). This CDR3 spans 13 amino acids. The CDR3 is CASSLGGIPEAFF. In nucleotides, the CDR3 is TGTGCCAGCAGCTTAGGGGGGATCCCAGAAGCTTTCTTT.

J is TRBJ2-7 and V is TRBV28; D gene ambiguous. The CDR3 totals 12 residues. CDR1 MDHEN and CDR2 SYDVKM come from the germline V gene. V was trimmed by 3 bases and J by 0 bases, leaving 3 bases between them. The chain's CDR3 is CASSFSSYEQYF. The CDR3 DNA is TGTGCCAGCAGTTTCAGCTCCTACGAGCAGTACTTC.

This sequence joins TRBV9 and TRBJ1-1; D gene unclear. Trimming shortened V by 4 bases and J by 2 bases, and 12 bases separated the two germline ends. Germline-derived CDR1 and CDR2 are SGDLS and YYNGEE. The CDR3 is 14 residues long. CDR3 nucleotide sequence: TGTGCCAGCAGCTTTTCGGACGTCAACACTGAAGCTTTCTTT. Amino acids: CASSFSDVNTEAFF.

The chain links TRBV5-5 to TRBJ2-5; 11 nucleotides agree with TRBD1. The germline V gene has CDR1 SGHKS and CDR2 YYEKEE (reference sequence). Germline trimming cut 6 bases from V and 2 bases from J; bases unmatched to any gene: 9. The CDR3 loop spans 16 amino acids. The CDR3 region is CASTHGGQGVQETQYF. The DNA of the CDR3 is TGTGCCAGCACCCATGGGGGACAGGGGGTTCAAGAGACCCAGTACTTC.

This chain connects TRBV27 to TRBJ2-2, with 7 bases lining up with TRBD1. The CDR3 contains 16 residues. With 6 bases clipped from V and 6 bases from J, the junction kept 13 bases outside the gene matches. Germline V gene lookup returns CDR1 MNHEY and CDR2 SMNVEV (reference sequence). For the CDR3, the DNA is TGTGCCAGCAGCCGTAACAGGGGAAGCGTCGCCGGGGAGCTGTTTTTT. Translating it yields CASSRNRGSVAGELFF.

The V and J genes are TRBV4-1 and TRBJ2-1, with 10 bases matching TRBD2. Germline V gene data show CDR1 as MGHRA and CDR2 as YSYEKL. CDR3 length: 15 amino acids. With 4 bases clipped from V and 6 bases from J, the junction kept 6 bases outside the gene matches. The CDR3 sequence: CASSLRLAGFNEQFF. DNA of the CDR3: TGCGCCAGCAGCCTCCGACTAGCGGGCTTCAATGAGCAGTTCTTC.

The V gene is TRBV29-1, the J gene TRBJ2-1, with 7 bases fitting TRBD1. The germline V gene has CDR1 SQVTM and CDR2 ANQGSEA. Trimming at V came to 7 bases and at J to 4 bases, leaving 4 bases not matched to a gene. The CDR3 sequence is 12 residues long. CDR3 in DNA: TGCAGCGAGAGACAGGGTTACAATGAGCAGTTCTTC. Translated: CSERQGYNEQFF.

J is TRBJ2-7 and V is TRBV4-1, with a tentative D call TRBD2 (6 bases). V was pared by 1 base and J by 2 bases, with 15 bases between. The CDR3 runs 16 residues. CDR1 is MGHRA, CDR2 YSYEKL, per germline. In nucleotides, the CDR3 is TGCGCCAGCAGCCAAGTCGATGTAGCGGTCACCTACGAGCAGTACTTC. It codes for CASSQVDVAVTYEQYF.